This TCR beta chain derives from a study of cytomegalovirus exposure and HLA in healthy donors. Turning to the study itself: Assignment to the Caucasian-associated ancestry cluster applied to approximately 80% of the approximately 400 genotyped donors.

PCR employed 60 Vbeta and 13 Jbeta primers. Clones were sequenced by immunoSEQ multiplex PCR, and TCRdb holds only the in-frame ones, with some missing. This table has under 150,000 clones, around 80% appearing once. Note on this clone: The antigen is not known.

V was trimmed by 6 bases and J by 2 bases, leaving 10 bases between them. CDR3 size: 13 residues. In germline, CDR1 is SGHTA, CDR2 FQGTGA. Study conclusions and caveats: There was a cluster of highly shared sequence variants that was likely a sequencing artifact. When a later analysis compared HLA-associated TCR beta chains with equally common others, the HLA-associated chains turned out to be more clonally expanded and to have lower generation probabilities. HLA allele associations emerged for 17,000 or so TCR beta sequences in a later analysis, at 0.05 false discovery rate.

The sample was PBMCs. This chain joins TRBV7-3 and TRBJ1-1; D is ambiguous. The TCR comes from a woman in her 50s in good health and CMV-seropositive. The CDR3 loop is CASSRSINTEAFF. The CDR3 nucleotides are TGTGCCAGCAGTCGAAGCATAAACACTGAAGCTTTCTTT.